This T cell receptor (beta chain) was documented in a study of shared clonotypes between healthy human individuals. This clone was seen a few times. The antigen is unknown. This CDR3 is built from 14 residues. V was shortened by 2 bases and J by 2 bases, with 7 bases between the two germline ends. CDR1 is MNHEY and CDR2 is SMNVEV in the germline V gene (reference sequence). TCRdb's copy holds only in-frame clones and misses some; the assay was immunoSEQ multiplex PCR. The sample carries about 460,000 clones, around 77% recorded once. Findings and caveats of the study: Clonotype sharing among donors, it was expected, would be affected by sequencing depth. Sampling used blood alone; tissue repertoires probably differ.

The sequence was obtained from a woman between 40 and 50 years old in good health. Some clones in this sample may be carry-over from other donors' samples. V usage is TRBV27 and J usage is TRBJ2-1; TRBD2 is a possible D gene (6 bases). Sequenced input: PBMCs. The CDR3 protein is CASSLAGPYNEQFF. As DNA, the CDR3 is TGTGCCAGCAGTTTAGCGGGGCCCTACAATGAGCAGTTCTTC.